These T cell receptor beta chains were read from a single sample in a study of cytomegalovirus exposure and HLA in healthy donors. The table came from immunoSEQ multiplex PCR; TCRdb's copy has only in-frame clones and leaves some out. The sample records about 180,000 clones, about 80% being singletons. The specimen sequenced was PBMCs. These receptor sequences come from a woman aged 40-49 years in good health and CMV-seronegative. Each CDR3 is given with its conserved first and last residue. The D gene is left open where the match is weak.

cdr3_aa v_call d_call
CASSGQPGRFEQYF TRBV6-1 -
CASSLVSGGAGEQYF TRBV7-6 TRBD2
CASSQVAQGTPSYEQYF TRBV4-1 -
CASKWEGAVQPQHF TRBV2 -
CASSHRIDTQYF TRBV11-3 -
CASSPRQRLYYGYTF TRBV5-6 -
CASSWGTGSGNTIYF TRBV5-6 TRBD1
CASSQAGNQPQHF TRBV4-3 -
CASSVSGGTDTQYF TRBV9 TRBD2
CASSQTPGNQPQHF TRBV4-1 -
CASSPQERGTDTQYF TRBV28 -
CATSRAWARVGGYTF TRBV15 -
CASSQRTGGYEQYF TRBV7-2 TRBD1
CASSRALNYGYTF TRBV6-5 -
CASSPFTGEGYTF TRBV18 TRBD1
CASSPRTGSTDTQYF TRBV7-3 TRBD1
CASSTDGLAGVDTQYF TRBV5-1 TRBD2
CASSLEMAGRGTQYF TRBV7-2 TRBD2
CASSDYGRAYEQYF TRBV25-1 -
CASSPAGRAPYEQYF TRBV7-2 -
CASSARTGGWTEAFF TRBV6-5 TRBD1
CASSARRHSGTGEKTQYF TRBV7-2 TRBD2
CASSQDGSGQETQYF TRBV4-1 -
CASSLSTSPEQFF TRBV7-9 TRBD2
CASSDSTGRKTQYF TRBV19 -
CASSPGGVIIYEQYF TRBV11-2 TRBD2
CASSLGGGPYGYTF TRBV7-2 -
CAWDRGGWNEQFF TRBV30 TRBD1
CASSHSASGRIIRNEQFF TRBV11-2 TRBD2
CASSVGRGVAEAFF TRBV2 TRBD1
CSVRLNNEKLFF TRBV29-1 -
CASSVGLAVPGANVLTF TRBV9 TRBD2
CASSWDSYEQYF TRBV5-1 TRBD1
CAWLNTEAFF TRBV30 -
CASRVQGENTEAFF TRBV27 TRBD1
CASSLGDRSYGYTF TRBV7-2 TRBD1
CASSERETQYF TRBV2 -
CASSIAGFGWNTEAFF TRBV19 -
CASSRLGAGALNTEAFF TRBV7-2 -
CASSEDRGETQYF TRBV6-1 TRBD1
CATSRDRQGWDGYTF TRBV15 -
CASSPGSTGVGKLFF TRBV28 TRBD1
CASSQDRQGAQDYGYTF TRBV4-1 TRBD1
CASSYGENTEAFF TRBV6-6 -
CASSLTRKTQYF TRBV11-1 -
CASSPNQGAHTEAFF TRBV18 TRBD1
CASSLASGGIYNEQFF TRBV5-1 TRBD2
CASRGTDLNSPLHF TRBV6-5 TRBD1
CASSLGRLAGGSNEQFF TRBV5-1 TRBD2
CASSLLGRLGDEQYF TRBV13 -
CASSPGTSGGPQETQYF TRBV5-1 TRBD2
CASGTNTDTQYF TRBV19 -
CAISDRVFGNSPLHF TRBV10-3 -
CASSDGHPYEQYF TRBV6-4 -
CASSVVQGGTGELFF TRBV9 -